The subject of this entry is one T cell receptor (beta chain). Its antigen is unidentified. At least 3 on the Clinical Activity Score was recorded for ophthalmopathy patients, who also had NOSPECS grade at least 4 and duration under 3 months. Uncontrolled infection, other autoimmune disease, pregnancy or lactation barred patients from enrollment. RNA transcripts yielded amplified TCR beta CDR3 regions. The HTBI set primed first-round TCR CDR3 RT-PCR. Via MiXCR, TCRdb re-called the multiplex PCR reads, giving one row per CDR3 protein. The repertoire includes approximately 400,000 distinct CDR3 sequences, 11% to 15% of them detected once, and 25% to 30% sits in the top ten. These data come from a study of T cells in Graves' hyperthyroidism and ophthalmopathy. Study-wide results and caveats: The model foresaw ophthalmopathy a median roughly 6.6 months prior to onset. Among thyroid clonotypes expanded above 0.001, most also appeared in blood.

Per the germline V gene, CDR1 is DFQATT and CDR2 is SNEGSKA (reference sequence). There are 13 residues in the CDR3. Between the trimmed V and J ends, which lost 2 bases and 8 bases, there was a span of 13 bases. The V and J genes are TRBV20-1 and TRBJ2-1; D might be TRBD1 or TRBD2, each matching 6 bases. The sample comprised blood. This clonotype was obtained from a middle-aged man with Graves' ophthalmopathy. CDR3 sequence reads: CSARSPRGHEQFF. The CDR3 DNA is TGCAGTGCTAGATCGCCTCGGGGGCATGAGCAGTTCTTC.